This TCR beta chain stems from a study of CD8 T cells in ankylosing spondylitis. The CDR3 loop spans 16 amino acids. The germline V gene has CDR1 MGHDK and CDR2 SYGVNS. Trimming shortened V by 3 bases and J by 1 base, and 15 bases separated the two germline ends. TCRdb ran MiXCR on the 5' RACE reads and lists one entry per CDR3 protein. The sample lists about 540,000 distinct CDR3 sequences; about 13% were seen once. This clonotype was counted only a few times. Antigen specificity is unknown. General study points: The study identified a TCR beta motif of several highly homologous variants that appeared characteristic of ankylosing spondylitis blood.

Material for sequencing was blood, either unsorted or a sorted T cell fraction (not recorded which). This chain uses TRBV25-1 with TRBJ1-1; possibly TRBD1 for D (6 bases). The source is a male donor with ankylosing spondylitis. The CDR3 DNA is TGTGCCAGCAGTGACAGCGGACAGTGGGAGAACACTGAAGCTTTCTTT. It specifies CASSDSGQWENTEAFF.